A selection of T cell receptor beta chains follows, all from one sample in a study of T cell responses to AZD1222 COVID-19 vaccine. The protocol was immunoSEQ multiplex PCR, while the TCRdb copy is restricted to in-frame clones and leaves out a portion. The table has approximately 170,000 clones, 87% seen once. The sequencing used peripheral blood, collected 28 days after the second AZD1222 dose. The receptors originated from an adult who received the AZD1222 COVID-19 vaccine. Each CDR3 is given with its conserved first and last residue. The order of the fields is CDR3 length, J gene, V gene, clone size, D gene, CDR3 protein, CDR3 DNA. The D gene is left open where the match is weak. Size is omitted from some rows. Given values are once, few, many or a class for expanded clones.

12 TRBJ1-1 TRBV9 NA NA CASSVGGRGAFF TGTGCCAGCAGCGTAGGGGGTCGGGGAGCTTTCTTT
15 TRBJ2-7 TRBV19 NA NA CASSEVSQGYYEQYF TGTGCCAGTAGTGAGGTTTCGCAGGGATACTACGAGCAGTACTTC
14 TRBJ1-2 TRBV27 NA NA CASSLMGPNYGYTF TGTGCCAGCAGTTTGATGGGACCTAACTATGGCTACACCTTC
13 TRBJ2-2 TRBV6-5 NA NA CASRRGAPGELFF TGTGCCAGCAGACGGGGGGCCCCTGGGGAGCTGTTTTTT
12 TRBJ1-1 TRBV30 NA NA CAWEGGNTEAFF TGTGCCTGGGAGGGGGGCAACACTGAAGCTTTCTTT
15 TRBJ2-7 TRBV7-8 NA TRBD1 CASSLGTGDLHEQYF TGTGCCAGCAGCTTGGGGACAGGGGATCTCCACGAGCAGTACTTC
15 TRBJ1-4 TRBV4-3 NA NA CASSQDLLPGGELFF TGCGCCAGCAGCCAAGATTTGCTCCCCGGGGGGGAACTGTTTTTT
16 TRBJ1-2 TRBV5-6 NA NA CASSLVLGWDNYGYTF TGTGCCAGCAGCTTGGTATTAGGGTGGGATAACTATGGCTACACCTTC
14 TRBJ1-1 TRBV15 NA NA CATSRDPGGTEAFF TGTGCCACCAGCAGAGATCCGGGGGGAACTGAAGCTTTCTTT
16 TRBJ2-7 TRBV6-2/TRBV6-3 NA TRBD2 CASSASTSGRAYEQYF TGTGCCAGCAGTGCCTCAACTAGCGGGAGGGCCTACGAGCAGTACTTC
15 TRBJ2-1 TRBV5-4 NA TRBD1 CASSRAGTGRGEQFF TGTGCCAGCAGTCGAGCCGGGACAGGTCGTGGTGAGCAGTTCTTC
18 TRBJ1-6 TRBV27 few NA CASSPPGAIPSDNSPLHF TGTGCCAGCAGTCCCCCCGGGGCAATTCCATCTGATAATTCACCCCTCCACTTT
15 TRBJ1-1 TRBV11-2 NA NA CASSLDPGMNTEAFF TGTGCCAGCAGCTTAGACCCGGGGATGAACACTGAAGCTTTCTTT
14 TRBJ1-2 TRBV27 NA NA CASSPSGQGDGYTF TGTGCCAGCAGCCCCTCGGGGCAGGGCGATGGCTACACCTTC
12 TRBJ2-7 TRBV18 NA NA CASSPRGGEQYF TGTGCCAGCTCACCGAGGGGTGGAGAGCAGTACTTC
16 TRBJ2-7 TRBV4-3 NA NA CASSQEDGGASYEQYF TGCGCCAGCAGCCAAGAAGATGGGGGAGCGTCCTACGAGCAGTACTTC
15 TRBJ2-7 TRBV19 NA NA CASSIVGGGSYEQYF TGTGCCAGTAGTATAGTCGGAGGGGGCAGCTACGAGCAGTACTTC
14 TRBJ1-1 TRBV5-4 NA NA CASSLVGSGTEAFF TGTGCCAGCAGCTTGGTAGGCTCAGGGACTGAAGCTTTCTTT
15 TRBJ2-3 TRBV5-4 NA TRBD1 CASSVTGGGTDTQYF TGTGCCAGCAGCGTGACAGGGGGGGGCACAGATACGCAGTATTTT
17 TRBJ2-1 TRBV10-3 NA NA CAISESTVQTPYNEQFF TGTGCCATCAGTGAGTCGACAGTCCAAACCCCCTACAATGAGCAGTTCTTC
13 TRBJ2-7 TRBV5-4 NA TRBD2 CASSWGLEYEQYF TGTGCCAGCAGCTGGGGACTAGAATACGAGCAGTACTTC
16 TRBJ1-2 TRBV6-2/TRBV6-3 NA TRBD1 CASSYGGQSDNYGYTF TGTGCCAGCAGTTACGGGGGACAGTCCGATAACTATGGCTACACCTTC
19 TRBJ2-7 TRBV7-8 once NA CASSSFVMGTIPNTYEQYF TGTGCCAGCAGCTCCTTTGTTATGGGGACAATACCCAACACCTACGAGCAGTACTTC
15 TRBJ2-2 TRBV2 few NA CASSVRWGGTGELFF TGTGCCAGCAGTGTTAGATGGGGTGGCACCGGGGAGCTGTTTTTT
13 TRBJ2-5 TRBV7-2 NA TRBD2 CASSLASGETQYF TGTGCCAGCAGCTTAGCTAGCGGGGAGACCCAGTACTTC
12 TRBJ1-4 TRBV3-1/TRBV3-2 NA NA CASSQDSGKLFF TGTGCCAGCAGCCAAGATAGTGGAAAACTGTTTTTT
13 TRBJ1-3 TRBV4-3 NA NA CASSQDEGNTIYF TGCGCCAGCAGCCAAGATGAAGGAAACACCATATATTTT
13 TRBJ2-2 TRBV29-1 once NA CSVEQINTGELFF TGCAGCGTTGAACAGATTAACACCGGGGAGCTGTTTTTT
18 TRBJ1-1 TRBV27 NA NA CASSLTPGRIRPNTEAFF TGTGCCAGCAGTTTAACCCCGGGACGGATAAGACCCAACACTGAAGCTTTCTTT
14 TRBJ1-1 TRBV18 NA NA CASSPPNRDTEAFF TGTGCCAGCTCACCACCAAACAGGGATACTGAAGCTTTCTTT
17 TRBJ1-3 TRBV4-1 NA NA CASSTSILGFSGNTIYF TGCGCCAGCAGCACATCAATACTAGGGTTCTCTGGAAACACCATATATTTT
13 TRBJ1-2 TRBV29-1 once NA CSVVAERDYGYTF TGCAGCGTTGTTGCTGAGAGGGACTATGGCTACACCTTC
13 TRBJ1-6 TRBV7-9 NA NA CASSEGFNSPLHF TGTGCCAGCAGCGAAGGGTTTAATTCACCCCTCCACTTT
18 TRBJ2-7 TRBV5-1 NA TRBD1 CASSLVLIARQGPYEQYF TGCGCCAGCAGCTTGGTCCTCATCGCCAGACAGGGACCCTACGAGCAGTACTTC
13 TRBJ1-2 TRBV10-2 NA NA CASTKDVWDGYTF TGCGCCAGCACTAAGGACGTCTGGGATGGCTACACCTTC
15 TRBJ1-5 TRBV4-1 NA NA CASSQGGVDHQPQHF TGCGCCAGCAGCCAAGGTGGGGTAGACCATCAGCCCCAGCATTTT
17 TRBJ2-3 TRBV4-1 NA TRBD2 CASSQELAGGSTDTQYF TGCGCCAGCAGCCAAGAGCTGGCGGGGGGTAGCACAGATACGCAGTATTTT
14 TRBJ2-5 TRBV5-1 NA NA CASSLWGGGETQYF TGCGCCAGCAGCTTGTGGGGGGGCGGAGAGACCCAGTACTTC
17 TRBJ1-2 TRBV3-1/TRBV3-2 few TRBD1 CASSPSGEGARGYGYTF TGTGCCAGCAGCCCCTCGGGCGAGGGGGCGCGGGGCTATGGCTACACCTTC
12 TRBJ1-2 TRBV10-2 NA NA CATVGGRGGYTF TGCGCCACCGTTGGGGGGCGGGGTGGCTACACCTTC
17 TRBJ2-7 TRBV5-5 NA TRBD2 CASSLRGLAGATYEQYF TGTGCCAGCAGCTTGCGAGGACTAGCGGGGGCCACCTACGAGCAGTACTTC
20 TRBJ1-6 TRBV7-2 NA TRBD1 CASSLAPRTGAPSYNSPLHF TGTGCCAGCAGCTTAGCCCCGAGGACAGGGGCCCCGTCCTATAATTCACCCCTCCACTTT
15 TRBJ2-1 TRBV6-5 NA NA CASSRTDSSYNEQFF TGTGCCAGCAGCAGAACAGATAGCTCCTACAATGAGCAGTTCTTC
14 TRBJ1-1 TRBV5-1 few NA CASSLATVNTEAFF TGCGCCAGCAGCTTGGCGACAGTGAACACTGAAGCTTTCTTT
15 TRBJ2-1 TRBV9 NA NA CASSVQVSSYNEQFF TGTGCCAGCAGCGTTCAGGTGAGCTCCTACAATGAGCAGTTCTTC
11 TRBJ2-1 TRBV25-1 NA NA CASSEINEQFF TGTGCCAGCAGTGAAATCAATGAGCAGTTCTTC
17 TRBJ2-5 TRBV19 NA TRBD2 CASSRTSGGTYQETQYF TGTGCCAGTAGCCGGACTAGCGGGGGGACCTACCAAGAGACCCAGTACTTC
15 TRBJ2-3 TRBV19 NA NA CASSPLGGGEDTQYF TGTGCCAGTAGTCCTCTTGGCGGCGGGGAGGATACGCAGTATTTT
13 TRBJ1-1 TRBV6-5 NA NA CASSYAENTEAFF TGTGCCAGCAGTTACGCAGAGAACACTGAAGCTTTCTTT
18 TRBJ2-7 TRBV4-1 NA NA CASSQSRGRGHASYEQYF TGCGCCAGCAGCCAAAGCCGAGGGCGGGGGCACGCCTCCTACGAGCAGTACTTC
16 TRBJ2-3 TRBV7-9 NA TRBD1 CASSLDRGLFTDTQYF TGTGCCAGTTCGCTCGACAGGGGGCTCTTTACAGATACGCAGTATTTT
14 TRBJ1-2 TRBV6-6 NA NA CASSYDIGLYGYTF TGTGCCAGCAGTTACGATATAGGCCTCTATGGCTACACCTTC
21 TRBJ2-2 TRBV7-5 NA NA CVRALGLAGVNSASNTGELFF TGTGTCAGAGCCCTCGGACTAGCGGGGGTTAACTCCGCCTCGAACACCGGGGAGCTGTTTTTT
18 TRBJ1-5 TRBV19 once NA CASSSGQLISPRRWAQHF TGTGCCAGTAGTAGCGGACAGTTAATCAGCCCCCGTCGATGGGCCCAGCATTTT
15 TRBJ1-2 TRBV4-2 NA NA CASSQAADSSYGYTF TGTGCCAGCAGCCAAGCCGCAGACTCCTCCTATGGCTACACCTTC